This T cell receptor beta chain is from a study of T cell changes during pregnancy in multiple sclerosis. The CDR3 has 16 amino acids. Germline CDR1 is LGHNA and CDR2 is YSLEER. J lost 6 bases, V lost 1 base, and 7 bases had no gene match. Profiling relied on immunoSEQ multiplex PCR, and the TCRdb table lists in-frame clones only, not all of them. The sample contains tens of thousands of clones, 80% to 95% of which appear only once. The source was peripheral blood, collected in the third trimester of pregnancy. The genes are TRBV4-3 and TRBJ2-7, with 12 bases lining up with TRBD2. The source of this sequence is a female donor with multiple sclerosis, enrolled in a pregnancy study. CDR3 in amino acids: CASSQGRLAGAGEQYF. The CDR3, as DNA: TGCGCCAGCAGCCAAGGGCGACTAGCGGGAGCGGGCGAGCAGTACTTC.